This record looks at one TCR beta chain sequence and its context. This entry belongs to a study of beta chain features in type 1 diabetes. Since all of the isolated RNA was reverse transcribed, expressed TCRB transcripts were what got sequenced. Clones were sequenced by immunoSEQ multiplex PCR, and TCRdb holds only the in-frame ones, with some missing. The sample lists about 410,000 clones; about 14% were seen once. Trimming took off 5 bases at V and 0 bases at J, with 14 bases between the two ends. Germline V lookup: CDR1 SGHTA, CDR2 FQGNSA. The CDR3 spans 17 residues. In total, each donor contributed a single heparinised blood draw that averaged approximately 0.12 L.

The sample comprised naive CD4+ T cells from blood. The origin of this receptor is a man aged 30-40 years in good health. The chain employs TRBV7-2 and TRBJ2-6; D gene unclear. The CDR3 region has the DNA TGTGCCAGCAGCGCCACCCGGTTAAGCTCTGGGGCCAACGTCCTGACTTTC. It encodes CASSATRLSSGANVLTF. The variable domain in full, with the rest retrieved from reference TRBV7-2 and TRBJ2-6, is GAGVSQSPSNKVTEKGKDVELRCDPISGHTALYWYRQSLGQGLEFLIYFQGNSAPDKSGLPSDRFSAERTGGSVSTLTIQRTQQEDSAVYLCASSATRLSSGANVLTFGAGSRLTVL.